This is a list of T cell receptor beta chains from one sample in a study of OX40 agonist ivuxolimab in advanced cancers. The protocol was immunoSEQ multiplex PCR, while the TCRdb copy is restricted to in-frame clones and leaves out a portion. The sample shows around 43,000 clones, approximately 86% of them seen only once. This material consisted of CD4+ or CD8+ T cells sorted from blood, taken in a trial of the OX40 agonist ivuxolimab. These receptors were obtained from an adult with an advanced solid tumor such as melanoma, head and neck, liver or kidney cancer. The CDR3 runs from the conserved cysteine through the conserved F or W. The order of the fields is D gene, J gene, V gene, CDR3 length, clone size, CDR3 DNA, CDR3 protein. A D gene is named only where the DNA matches it firmly. Clone sizes are given selectively: once, few, many, or a class where the clone is expanded.

TRBD1,TRBJ1-4,TRBV7-6,16,-,TGTGCCAGCAGCTTAACCGTGACAGGGAGGGGTGAAAAACTGTTTTTT,CASSLTVTGRGEKLFF
-,TRBJ2-2,TRBV28,14,once,TGTGCCAGCAGTTTAAACTATGTAAGCGGGGAGCTGTTTTTT,CASSLNYVSGELFF
-,TRBJ1-1,TRBV9,13,-,TGTGCCAGCAGCGTATACAGGAACACTGAAGCTTTCTTT,CASSVYRNTEAFF
TRBD1,TRBJ1-2,TRBV5-4,12,-,TGTGCCAGCAGCTTGGGGACAGGGGTGAACACCTTC,CASSLGTGVNTF
TRBD2,TRBJ2-7,TRBV4-2,16,few,TGTGCCAGCAGCCAAGGGGCTGGGAGCGGGACCTACGAGCAGTACTTC,CASSQGAGSGTYEQYF
-,TRBJ1-1,TRBV12-5,13,-,TGTGCTAGTGGCCCACCTGAAAGGCTTGGAGCTTTCTTT,CASGPPERLGAFF
-,TRBJ1-1,TRBV9,14,-,TGTGCCAGCACCCAGGTGGGGGGGTACACTGAAGCTTTCTTT,CASTQVGGYTEAFF
-,TRBJ2-1,TRBV6-5,13,medium-sized,TGTGCCAGCACCGGGGGTACTGACAATGAGCAGTTCTTC,CASTGGTDNEQFF
-,TRBJ1-1,TRBV7-9,14,few,TGTGCCAGCGGTGTCGGGGACATGAACACTGAAGCTTTCTTT,CASGVGDMNTEAFF
-,TRBJ1-1,TRBV27,11,-,TGTGCCAGCAGTACCGGCGGAGGAGATTTCTTT,CASSTGGGDFF
TRBD2,TRBJ2-7,TRBV4-3,17,few,TGCGCCAGCAGCCAAGATCTTTCTCAGGCCGGGGAGGGCGAGCAGTACTTC,CASSQDLSQAGEGEQYF
TRBD1,TRBJ1-3,TRBV11-2,15,-,TGTGCCAGCAGCTCACAGGGGTACTCTGGAAACACCATATATTTT,CASSSQGYSGNTIYF
-,TRBJ2-3,TRBV11-2,16,-,TGTGCCAGCAGCTTCTCCCTCGGCCAAAATACAGATACGCAGTATTTT,CASSFSLGQNTDTQYF
TRBD1,TRBJ1-2,TRBV7-9,16,-,TGTGCCAGCACCGCCTCCGAGGGACAGGGGCTTTATGGCTACACCTTC,CASTASEGQGLYGYTF
-,TRBJ2-7,TRBV5-4,16,-,TGTGCCAGCAGCTTGGGACTCACCCGACCCTCCTACGAGCAGTACTTC,CASSLGLTRPSYEQYF
-,TRBJ2-5,TRBV7-9,16,-,TGTGCCAGCAGCTTGTATGGGACAAAAACCCAAGAGACCCAGTACTTC,CASSLYGTKTQETQYF
-,TRBJ2-7,TRBV7-9,13,-,TGTGCCAGCAGCCCTGATAATACCTACGAGCAGTACTTC,CASSPDNTYEQYF
-,TRBJ1-4,TRBV7-9,17,-,TGTGCCAGCAGTTCCCGCCTTCTGGGGGAGGTGGGAGAAAAACTGTTTTTT,CASSSRLLGEVGEKLFF
-,TRBJ2-7,TRBV14,11,-,TGTGCCAGCAGCGATACCTACGAGCAGTACTTC,CASSDTYEQYF
-,TRBJ1-2,TRBV5-1,14,once,TGCGCCAGCAGCTTGGGGCAGGGCCTCTATCGCTACACCTTC,CASSLGQGLYRYTF
TRBD1,TRBJ1-2,TRBV4-1,14,-,TGCGCCAGCAGCGTAGGGACAGGGGTCAATGGCTACACCTTC,CASSVGTGVNGYTF
-,TRBJ1-1,TRBV29-1,14,few,TGCAGCGTTGCCCTGGGAACGGGGGGCACTGAAGCTTTCTTT,CSVALGTGGTEAFF
TRBD1,TRBJ1-2,TRBV4-1,16,-,TGCGCCAGCAGCCCACCAGACAGGGAGATCACCTATGGCTACACCTTC,CASSPPDREITYGYTF
-,TRBJ2-2,TRBV7-9,15,-,TGTGCCAGCAGCTTAGGACAGGCTAACACCGGGGAGCTGTTTTTT,CASSLGQANTGELFF
-,TRBJ2-1,TRBV6-5,14,-,TGTGCCAGCAGTTCTGAGGGGCGTTACAATGAGCAGTTCTTC,CASSSEGRYNEQFF
-,TRBJ1-5,TRBV10-3,16,-,TGTGCCATCAGTGGCGGGGAAATAGGTAACAATCAGCCCCAGCATTTT,CAISGGEIGNNQPQHF
-,TRBJ2-7,TRBV11-2,14,-,TGTGCCAGCAGCTTAGTCGAGTGGCGGGACGAGCAGTACTTC,CASSLVEWRDEQYF
-,TRBJ2-2,TRBV5-8,17,-,TGTGCCAGCAGCTCGCCCCATACGGAGAGAGGCACCGGGGAGCTGTTTTTT,CASSSPHTERGTGELFF
TRBD2,TRBJ2-5,TRBV4-3,16,-,TGCGCCAGCAGCCAAGAGTCGGGGGGGCAAGGCGAGACCCAGTACTTC,CASSQESGGQGETQYF
-,TRBJ2-1,TRBV28,11,few,TGTGCCAGCACCCTTTACAATGAGCAGTTCTTC,CASTLYNEQFF
TRBD1,TRBJ2-3,TRBV27,17,-,TGTGCCAGCAGCTTAGGGCGGGGGACAGGGGATGCAGATACGCAGTATTTT,CASSLGRGTGDADTQYF
-,TRBJ2-7,TRBV15,15,-,TGTGCCACCAGCAGGGTGAGGGGGAGCTCCTACGAGCAGTACTTC,CATSRVRGSSYEQYF
TRBD1,TRBJ2-7,TRBV5-6,15,-,TGTGCCAGCAGCTGGGGACAGGGATCTACCTACGAGCAGTACTTC,CASSWGQGSTYEQYF
-,TRBJ1-2,TRBV5-4,15,-,TGTGCCAGCAGCTTAGACAGAAGCTATCTCTATGGCTACACCTTC,CASSLDRSYLYGYTF
-,TRBJ1-4,TRBV6-1,15,-,TGTGCCAGCAGTGAAGTGGGAGGGGTGGGTGAAAAACTGTTTTTT,CASSEVGGVGEKLFF
-,TRBJ1-4,TRBV5-1,14,-,TGCGCCAGCAGCTCGGACAGACTTAATGAAAAACTGTTTTTT,CASSSDRLNEKLFF
-,TRBJ1-1,TRBV19,13,-,TGTGCCAGTATGCTAGGTCAGCGAGTTGAAGCTTTCTTT,CASMLGQRVEAFF
-,TRBJ2-5,TRBV7-9,14,once,TGTGCCAGCAGCTCCAACAGGGTCGAAGAGACCCAGTACTTC,CASSSNRVEETQYF
TRBD1,TRBJ2-7,TRBV6-5,15,-,TGTGCCAGCCCAACGAAAACTGACAGGGGCCCCGAGCAGTACTTC,CASPTKTDRGPEQYF
TRBD1,TRBJ2-7,TRBV11-2,13,-,TGTGCCAGCTCACAGGGGGCCTCCTACGAGCAGTACTTC,CASSQGASYEQYF
-,TRBJ1-1,TRBV1,14,-,TGCACCAGCAGCCAAGAGAGGGGTCCCACTGAAGCTTTCTTT,CTSSQERGPTEAFF
TRBD1,TRBJ1-1,TRBV6-6,14,-,TGTGCCAGCAGTCACCGACAGGGGAACACTGAAGCTTTCTTT,CASSHRQGNTEAFF
-,TRBJ1-2,TRBV6-5,16,-,TGTGCCAGCAGTTACTCGACTAGGGGGGCTAACTATGGCTACACCTTC,CASSYSTRGANYGYTF
TRBD1,TRBJ1-3,TRBV7-3,16,-,TGTGCCAGCAGCTTACGCAGGGGGATCCTAAGAAACACCATATATTTT,CASSLRRGILRNTIYF
TRBD1,TRBJ2-6,TRBV11-1,17,-,TGTGCCAGCAGCTTGGGGACAGTAAGCTCTGGGGCCAACGTCCTGACTTTC,CASSLGTVSSGANVLTF
-,TRBJ2-1,TRBV13,16,-,TGTGCCAGCAGCTCGCCCGGGACTCCCTTGGGGAATGAGCAGTTCTTC,CASSSPGTPLGNEQFF
TRBD1,TRBJ1-1,TRBV19,14,-,TGTGCCAGTACCGGGACAGGGGGTAACACTGAAGCTTTCTTT,CASTGTGGNTEAFF
-,TRBJ2-3,TRBV19,15,-,TGTGCCAGTAGTACGACAGGGACTAGCACAGATACGCAGTATTTT,CASSTTGTSTDTQYF
-,TRBJ1-2,TRBV7-9,14,-,TGTGCCAGCAGCTTAGCCGGGCCTCTGAGGGGCTACACCTTC,CASSLAGPLRGYTF
TRBD1,TRBJ2-7,TRBV27,13,-,TGTGCCAGCAGTCCCGGGACAGTGGGAGAGCAGTACTTC,CASSPGTVGEQYF
-,TRBJ1-2,TRBV5-4,11,-,TGTGCCAGCAGCTTTGGGTATGGCTACACCTTC,CASSFGYGYTF
-,TRBJ2-5,TRBV28,14,-,TGTGCCAGCAGCCCCATAGGACTCCAAGAGACCCAGTACTTC,CASSPIGLQETQYF
TRBD2,TRBJ2-1,TRBV9,15,-,TGTGCCAGCAGCGTGGGACTAGCGGAATACAATGAGCAGTTCTTC,CASSVGLAEYNEQFF
-,TRBJ1-1,TRBV28,10,-,TGTGCCAGCAGCCGGGGTGAAGCTTTCTTT,CASSRGEAFF
-,TRBJ1-2,TRBV29-1,13,-,TGCAGCGTTTTGGGGGGCTCCGGCTATGGCTACACCTTC,CSVLGGSGYGYTF
-,TRBJ2-7,TRBV5-1,13,-,TGCGCCAGCAGCTTCAGCAGGGCCTACGAGCAGTACTTC,CASSFSRAYEQYF
-,TRBJ1-2,TRBV6-5,16,-,TGTGCCAGCAGTTACTCCCACCGTACGGCTAACTATGGCTACACCTTC,CASSYSHRTANYGYTF
-,TRBJ2-6,TRBV27,15,-,TGTGCCAGCAGTTTCACGGGGTCTGGGGCCAACGTCCTGACTTTC,CASSFTGSGANVLTF
-,TRBJ1-6,TRBV6-5,14,-,TGTGCCAGCAGCTTGCAACCCTATAATTCACCCCTCCACTTT,CASSLQPYNSPLHF